This T cell receptor (beta chain) is drawn from a study of cytomegalovirus exposure and HLA in healthy donors (dated by TCRdb to about 2017). At the level of the whole study: According to an earlier analysis of a few hundred of the donors, about 179 million T cells yielded 95 million to 140 million unique TCR beta sequences and more than 250 Gb of sequence data. Typing coverage differed by locus: A, B, C, DRB1 and DQB1 were typed in roughly 620-630 donors, DQA1 in approximately 520, DPA1 in some 610, and DPB1 in just under 490. Rather than drawing on any new phenotypic data, the later analysis identified candidate immune exposures from TCR beta sequences and the way those sequences occurred across donors. All discovery cohort repertoires had been generated using a single sequencing platform. In an earlier analysis of 500 to 650 of the donors, high-throughput TCR beta sequencing was used to judge whether each TCR beta V gene segment behaved as functional or pseudogenic. A separate validation cohort of approximately 120 different subjects was used in addition to the roughly 700-subject first cohort. Among 300 to 500 genotyped donors of the cohort, an average of roughly 230,000 unique TCR beta nucleotide sequences was sequenced per donor, of which 15% to 20% were non-productive. Roughly 310 gigabases of sequencing data and approximately 85 million unique TCR sequences were included in an early release covering several hundred HLA-typed donors. HLA typing covered class I and class II loci at four-digit resolution. The genetic ancestry cluster associated with self-reported Caucasian donors included around 76% of the approximately 430 genotyped donors. Donor age, sex, ethnicity and CMV serostatus were compiled alongside the repertoire data. A few DR-DQ haplotypes were treated as single units for association and clustering because of strong linkage in the cohort. The aim of the study was to test whether cataloging public T cell receptors could identify signatures of past pathogen exposure. The study used immunosequencing to profile the T cell repertoires of about 670 subjects and linked those repertoires to cytomegalovirus serostatus. In a later genetic analysis, genome-wide SNP genotypes for about 65% of the roughly 700 donors were used, and that subset was treated as a discovery cohort. In a later analysis, previously published TCR beta repertoires from more than 500 donors were re-analyzed and high-resolution HLA genotyping was added so that TCR occurrence patterns could be studied. The study combined high-throughput TCR immunosequencing, statistical association of individual TCRs with disease status, and machine learning to predict cytomegalovirus infection status.

Relative to germline, V is 3 bases shorter and J is 0 bases shorter, with 6 bases between their ends. CDR1 and CDR2, per the germline V gene (reference sequence), are SEHNR and FQNEAQ. Counted from cysteine to phenylalanine, this CDR3 has 14 amino acids. The kept DNA is CDR3 alone, 42 bases in frame from the first base. General conclusions and limits of the study: This cohort had only TCR beta chains sequenced, and the lack of alpha or paired-chain data limited which features could be detected. Immune exposure information for the cohort was limited to CMV serostatus. In a later analysis, HLA-associated TCR beta chains were found to be more clonally expanded and to have lower generation probabilities than equally common non-associated chains. Compared with the roughly 720-donor mean, donors in an Asian-associated ancestry cluster had fewer N-insertions in productive TCRs, according to a later genetic analysis. Linkage disequilibrium might explain the correlated functional status among segregating V segments, but an unknown experimental factor could not be ruled out. Specific HLA alleles were associated with 15,000 to 20,000 TCR beta sequences at a false discovery rate of 0.05 in a later analysis. In vitro tests confirmed that a few of the cytomegalovirus-associated TCR beta chains recognize cytomegalovirus antigens. In a later analysis, several top co-occurrence clusters were reported to appear linked to parvovirus B19, influenza, CMV and Epstein-Barr virus. Some IMGT-functional V segments, including TRBV6-2 and TRBV6-3, could not be distinguished by the 87-base-pair reads and were therefore excluded. The earlier analysis of nearly 600 of the donors excluded roughly 17 rarely observed V segments, including chromosome 9 orphons, because counts were too low. A further reported finding was that TCR beta sequences accurately predicted the HLA-A and HLA-B alleles for most subjects in the first cohort. An earlier analysis of approximately 500 of the donors showed that most TCR beta V segments appeared in productive rearrangements either about 90% or about 30% of the time, which broadly matched IMGT annotations. Presence/absence analyses assumed roughly uniform sequencing depth across donors, an assumption that may not hold. In a later analysis, TCR association rates were found to vary across HLA loci, with the most associated TCRs seen for DRB1 alleles and the fewest for HLA-C alleles. In a later analysis, most CMV-associated TCR beta chains were found to appear HLA-restricted, with HLA associations seemingly driven largely by CMV exposure. According to the authors, the approach could potentially be generalized to other disease states and immunological phenotypes. A group of highly shared sequence variants was considered likely to be a technical artifact of the sequencing pipeline. Because HLA typing was missing for some donors at each locus, association tests included only the typed subset. In both the original and validation cohorts, the classifier was reported to diagnose cytomegalovirus status with high specificity and sensitivity. Across donors, most TCR sequences were observed very rarely, whereas some public TCRs were present in many individuals. An association between a missense DCLRE1C variant and V-gene and J-gene trimming of TCR beta chains was found in a later genetic analysis and replicated in an independent cohort. In the study, about 150 TCR beta chains were listed as associated with cytomegalovirus. Strong co-occurrence of HLA alleles, especially DR and DQ, made assigning TCR associations to individual alleles difficult.

In total, roughly 670 healthy bone marrow donors made up the cohort. At the time of sampling, every cohort member was nominally healthy, though immune exposures that went unrecorded were likely present. The donor tested CMV seropositive and was one of the 289 seropositive cohort members. A peripheral blood sample was collected from each donor, and TCR beta sequencing was performed on peripheral blood mononuclear cells. Genomic DNA was extracted from the blood cell samples with the Qiagen DNeasy Blood Extraction Kit. This clone was recorded only once. Its binding antigen is unknown. Base-call qualities are not available, and no considerably larger clone is one nucleotide away. Receptor libraries were prepared by the immunoSEQ multiplex PCR assay. For the multiplex PCR, a mixture combining 60 forward primers for TCR Vbeta segments and 13 reverse primers for TCR Jbeta segments was used. The CDR3 region of rearranged TCR beta genes was amplified from genomic DNA with a multiplex PCR assay. The amplified TCR beta libraries were sequenced on the Illumina HiSeq System as 87-base-pair reads. The authors processed their data as follows. A later analysis tallied around 80 million unique TCR beta chains across the 666 repertoires, and about 10 million of those chains were shared by two or more donors. Raw reads were error-corrected and collapsed into unique sequences with a nearest-neighbor algorithm that merged closely related sequences to remove PCR and sequencing errors. V, D and J gene segments were assigned by aligning CDR3 sequences to IMGT reference sequences. For a sequence to be retained, at least a six-nucleotide match to both a V gene segment and a J gene segment was required. Rearrangements were classified as productive when the CDR3 lacked stop codons and remained in frame with V and J, and all other rearrangements were classified as non-productive. CDR3 was defined by IMGT convention, running from the second conserved V-encoded cysteine to the conserved J-encoded phenylalanine. Sequences without an unambiguous match to a single V gene segment were excluded from the earlier analysis of about 630 of the donors. An earlier analysis of about 600 of the donors called V segments functional above 56.7% productive rearrangements and segregating when the between-donor standard deviation exceeded 5%. A statistical classification framework was built for diagnosing cytomegalovirus status from the catalog of TCR beta chain sequences. In a later analysis, TCR nucleotide sequences were compared against IMGT/GENE-DB human TR gene sequences so that V and J genes could be assigned. Using the TCRdist pipeline, a later analysis assigned CDR3 sequences along with most-parsimonious VDJ recombination scenarios. In a later analysis, each TCR beta chain was defined by its CDR3 amino acid sequence together with its V-gene family, and reads without a unique V-gene family were excluded. To address suspected cross-contamination and a sequencing artifact, a later analysis removed around 600 highly shared, low-generation-probability nucleotide sequences. For each public chain, a later analysis derived a clonal expansion index from normalized ranks of inferred template counts within each repertoire. Generation probabilities in a later analysis came from a VDJ recombination model fitted to out-of-frame rearrangements, and those results were checked against IGoR. A later analysis scored TCR-TCR, TCR-HLA and TCR-CMV co-occurrence with hypergeometric tests, applying a repertoire-size bias correction to TCR pairs. A later analysis estimated false discovery rates by permuting HLA or CMV assignments 20 times. In a later analysis, co-occurring TCRs were grouped using DBSCAN, and TCRdist sequence similarity was added for clustering within HLA-allele-positive subsets. For co-occurrence clustering, repertoires with fewer than 30,000 or more than 120,000 public chains were excluded, along with five repertoires with anomalous nucleotide sharing. The immuneACCESS repertoire file appears here via TCRdb, limited to in-frame rearrangements. These files lack a portion of the clones; in checked studies, under half of the deficit traces to unresolved V genes, and the cause of the others is not known. Clone size and the V and J calls come from that table; the DNA yielded D and trimming. This sample gives 60,000 to 90,000 clones in total; roughly two thirds of them show up just once. The ten largest clones represent about 7.6% of the sample.

The receptor chain draws on TRBV7-9 and TRBJ1-5; the D segment could be TRBD1, given 5 matching bases. This TCR derives from a man aged 40-55 years in good health and CMV-seropositive. Input material: PBMCs. The bases read TGTGCCAGCAGCTTCGACAGTAGCAATCAGCCCCAGCATTTT. It translates to CASSFDSSNQPQHF.